The clone carrying this T cell receptor beta chain was recorded once. This entry belongs to a study of blood T cell repertoires in COVID-19. The CDR3 has 15 amino acids. Some clones are missing from TCRdb's copy, which holds only in-frame ones; the method was immunoSEQ multiplex PCR. The table lists under 65,000 clones, approximately 90% of them singletons. V and J are TRBV21-1 and TRBJ2-1; TRBD1 is the table's D call and was not checked against the DNA. TRBV21-1 is a pseudogene. The specimen was peripheral blood. The sequence was collected from a woman aged 55 to 70 with COVID-19, enrolled during active disease. The CDR3 region is CASSNHNYRVSVLFF. The DNA for the CDR3 is TGTGCCAGCAGCAATCACAACTACAGGGTTTCAGTCCTGTTCTTC.